This T cell receptor beta chain was found in a study of blood T cell repertoires in COVID-19. Study as a whole: The study drew acute and convalescent COVID-19 samples from the United States, Italy and Spain. PBMCs, B-cell-depleted T cells, or T cells provided the cDNA or gDNA that made up the material.

CDR3 size: 17 residues. Unmatched junction bases numbered 10, after V lost 4 bases and J lost 4 bases. CDR1 is SGHRS, CDR2 YFSETQ, per germline. In the original analysis: For nucleated cells, counts were estimated from reference gene primer amplification. Profiled with immunoSEQ multiplex PCR; TCRdb holds only in-frame clones, not every one. For V, J and clone size, that table is used; D and trimming come from the DNA. The sample lists approximately 200,000 clones, 85% to 90% occurring once. V is TRBV5-1 and J is TRBJ2-1; 11 bases are shared with TRBD2. Sequenced material: peripheral blood. The sequence was collected from a man aged 18 to 35 with active or convalescent COVID-19. CDR3 in DNA: TGCGCCAGCAGCCGAATAGCGGGAGGGCCCACGTACAATGAGCAGTTCTTC. Encoded protein: CASSRIAGGPTYNEQFF.